This T cell receptor beta chain was captured in a study of blood T cell repertoires in COVID-19. The wider study: Samples of COVID-19 (acute and convalescent) were obtained from the United States, Italy and Spain. Nucleic acid was either cDNA or gDNA, and it came from T cells, B-cell-depleted T cells, or PBMCs.

V was pared by 3 bases and J by 3 bases, with 20 bases between. The CDR3 is 18 residues long. Germline CDR1 and CDR2: MGHRA and YSYEKL. Method: immunoSEQ multiplex PCR; TCRdb's copy keeps in-frame clones and lacks some. Of 30,000 to 40,000 clones listed, 75% to 90% are singletons. This chain joins TRBV4-1 and TRBJ2-2; weak D call: TRBD1 (8 bases). This clonotype originated in a man aged 55-75 years with active or convalescent COVID-19. The sequencing sample was made of peripheral blood. Here the CDR3 DNA reads TGCGCCAGCAGCCACCAGGGGGCGACTAGCAGTTACACCGGGGAGCTGTTTTTT. As protein: CASSHQGATSSYTGELFF.